Each of the 4 T cell receptor beta chains below was sequenced from the same sample in a study of cytomegalovirus exposure and HLA in healthy donors. It was with 60 Vbeta and 13 Jbeta primers that the PCR ran. The table came from immunoSEQ multiplex PCR; TCRdb's copy has only in-frame clones and leaves some out. The table shows about 200,000 clones, with 86% occurring only once. Material: PBMCs. These receptor sequences come from a woman aged 25-40 years in good health and CMV-seronegative.

The rearrangement links TRBV7-6 to TRBJ2-7, with TRBD2 as a possible D gene (6 bases). Germline V CDR1 and CDR2: SGHVS, FNYEAQ. This CDR3 has 14 residues. Between the trimmed V and J ends, which lost 5 bases and 2 bases, there was a span of 13 bases. This CDR3 is CASSLGAGPYEQYF. The CDR3 coding sequence is TGTGCCAGCAGCCTCGGGGCGGGACCCTACGAGCAGTACTTC.

As for this clone: In the same sample, other DNA sequences code for this CDR3. This chain links TRBV6-1 with TRBJ2-1; tentative D call: TRBD1 (5 bases). The CDR3 is 12 residues long. V lost 3 bases and J lost 8, with 8 bases in between. Germline V lookup: CDR1 MNHNS, CDR2 SASEGT. The CDR3, as DNA: TGTGCCAGCAGTGAGGCCAGGGATGAGCAGTTCTTC. Translated, it gives CASSEARDEQFF.

Concerning this clone: One junction end disagrees with the germline gene, perhaps due to a read error. V and J are TRBV7-7 and TRBJ2-5; D perhaps matches TRBD1 (6 bases). The DNA matches TRBJ2-7 better at its end, which makes the J call doubtful. From germline, CDR1 is SSHAT and CDR2 FNYEAQ (reference sequence). This CDR3 is 15 amino acids long. The chain's CDR3 is CASSPLDRNSYEQYF. The CDR3 nucleotides are TGTGCTAGCAGCCCTCTGGACAGAAACTCCTACGAGCAGTACTTC.

V usage is TRBV11-2 and J usage is TRBJ2-3; TRBD1 matches at 7 bases. The length of the CDR3 is 16 residues. Germline loops: CDR1 SGHAT, CDR2 FQNNGV. The V and J ends lost 1 base and 4 bases, in that order; junction bases with no gene match: 8. This CDR3 is CASSLVQGRGSDTQYF. In DNA form, the CDR3 reads TGTGCCAGCAGCTTAGTACAGGGGAGAGGATCAGATACGCAGTATTTT.